This record concerns one T cell receptor (beta chain) sequence. Antigen: not known. This entry belongs to a study of T cell responses to AZD1222 COVID-19 vaccine. Overall study findings and caveats: Spike-specific TCR breadth and depth were elevated following two AZD1222 doses. There were mostly white British donors and more females than males, and clonal diversity was possibly underestimated. Baseline serology detected seropositivity in only 6 or 7 AZD1222 recipients.

Germline lookup yields CDR1 SGHRS and CDR2 YFSETQ. Trimming cost V 0 bases and J 6 bases, with 7 bases left between them. This CDR3 has 14 amino acids. Assay: immunoSEQ multiplex PCR; the TCRdb copy retains only in-frame clones and omits some. Of roughly 150,000 clones listed, 87% are singletons. Here the sequenced sample was peripheral blood, taken 28 days after the second AZD1222 dose. The clonotype was recovered from an adult who received the AZD1222 COVID-19 vaccine. The V gene is TRBV5-1, the J gene TRBJ1-6; D is unclear. Written as DNA, the CDR3 is TGCGCCAGCAGCTTGGAACAGATTAATTCACCCCTCCACTTT. It codes for CASSLEQINSPLHF.